This paragraph reports one T cell receptor (beta chain). Clones were read by immunoSEQ multiplex PCR, and TCRdb kept only the in-frame ones, dropping some. The sample lists just under 90,000 clones; about nine tenths were seen once. The record originates from a study of blood T cell repertoires in COVID-19. Study at large: Both acute and convalescent COVID-19 samples were obtained from the United States, Italy and Spain. PBMCs, B-cell-depleted T cells, or T cells were the source of the cDNA or gDNA that made up the material.

Germline V gene data show CDR1 as MRHNA and CDR2 as SNTAGT. This CDR3 spans 15 amino acids. The trim removed 6 bases at V and 2 bases at J, leaving 5 bases unmatched. The receptor's source is a man aged 55 to 69 with acute or convalescent COVID-19. V and J are TRBV6-4 and TRBJ2-1; 9 bases agree with TRBD2. The sample consisted of peripheral blood. CDR3 residues: CASSATSGPYNEQFF. Written as DNA, the CDR3 is TGTGCCAGCAGCGCGACTAGCGGTCCCTACAATGAGCAGTTCTTC.